The source of this T cell receptor beta chain is a study of blood T cells in healthy people across ages. This clonotype has at least ten counts. Together with a sample-barcoded 5' primer, a J-beta primer mix was included in a second PCR lasting about 7 to 11 cycles. TCRdb re-called the 5' RACE reads with MiXCR, one entry per CDR3 protein. This table has hundreds of thousands of distinct CDR3 sequences, approximately 31% appearing once. In each sample, at least 7 million PBMCs were isolated. The CDR3 totals 14 residues. The sequenced sample consisted of blood. The gene calls are TRBV12-3 or TRBV12-4 and TRBJ2-1; 7 bases fit TRBD2. The end of the DNA fits TRBJ2-7 better, so the J call may be wrong. This receptor was identified in a woman aged 80 or over in good health. CDR3 sequence reads: CASSLAGLHNEQYF. Here the CDR3 DNA reads TGTGCCAGCAGTTTAGCGGGACTACACAATGAGCAGTACTTC.